Listed below are T cell receptor beta chains from one sample, sequenced in a study of blood T cells in healthy people across ages. TCRdb called the 5' RACE reads again in MiXCR, with one record for every CDR3 protein. The table records roughly 1,500,000 distinct CDR3 sequences, around 39% of them present only once. Material for sequencing was blood. The receptors stem from a woman under 30 in good health. Each CDR3 is given with its conserved first and last residue. Fields, in order: J gene, clone size, V gene, D gene, CDR3 protein, CDR3 DNA. D genes are given only for firm matches. Only part of the rows carry a size: once, few, many, or a class if the clone is expanded.

j_gene: TRBJ1-5; abundance: -; v_gene: TRBV28; d_gene: -; CDR3aa: CASSFTGYSNRPQHF; CDR3nt: TGTGCCAGCAGTTTTACGGGATATAGCAATCGGCCCCAGCATTTT
j_gene: TRBJ2-1; abundance: -; v_gene: TRBV12-3/TRBV12-4; d_gene: TRBD1; CDR3aa: CASSIPGQGAGEQFF; CDR3nt: TGTGCCAGCAGTATCCCGGGACAGGGGGCTGGTGAGCAGTTCTTC
j_gene: TRBJ2-7; abundance: few; v_gene: TRBV5-1; d_gene: TRBD1; CDR3aa: CASSLGTGRDEQYF; CDR3nt: TGCGCCAGCAGCTTAGGGACAGGGCGCGACGAGCAGTACTTC
j_gene: TRBJ2-3; abundance: few; v_gene: TRBV20-1; d_gene: -; CDR3aa: CSARSPLGGTSTDTQYF; CDR3nt: TGCAGTGCTAGATCTCCCCTCGGCGGGACTAGCACAGATACGCAGTATTTT
j_gene: TRBJ2-7; abundance: few; v_gene: TRBV27; d_gene: -; CDR3aa: CASSLMVDSYEQYF; CDR3nt: TGTGCCAGCAGTTTAATGGTCGACTCCTACGAGCAGTACTTC
j_gene: TRBJ2-1; abundance: -; v_gene: TRBV20-1; d_gene: -; CDR3aa: CSARARAYNEQFF; CDR3nt: TGCAGTGCTCGTGCCCGCGCCTACAATGAGCAGTTCTTC
j_gene: TRBJ1-2; abundance: few; v_gene: TRBV10-2; d_gene: -; CDR3aa: CASSDSGSYGYTF; CDR3nt: TGCGCCAGCAGTGATTCTGGTAGCTATGGCTACACCTTC
j_gene: TRBJ2-1; abundance: -; v_gene: TRBV18; d_gene: TRBD2; CDR3aa: CASSPSRLAGEPEQFF; CDR3nt: TGTGCCAGCTCACCATCGAGACTAGCGGGAGAACCCGAGCAGTTCTTC
j_gene: TRBJ2-3; abundance: -; v_gene: TRBV9; d_gene: TRBD2; CDR3aa: CASSVQGGLAVSTDTQYF; CDR3nt: TGTGCCAGCAGCGTCCAAGGGGGACTAGCGGTTAGCACAGATACGCAGTATTTT
j_gene: TRBJ1-2; abundance: -; v_gene: TRBV11-2; d_gene: TRBD1; CDR3aa: CASTLRGAGQDSYTF; CDR3nt: TGTGCCAGCACCTTAAGAGGGGCGGGACAGGATTCCTACACCTTC
j_gene: TRBJ2-4; abundance: -; v_gene: TRBV7-9; d_gene: TRBD2; CDR3aa: CASSPHSTSGPEQYF; CDR3nt: TGTGCCAGCAGTCCACACTCTACTAGCGGGCCTGAGCAGTACTTC
j_gene: TRBJ1-4; abundance: -; v_gene: TRBV29-1; d_gene: TRBD1; CDR3aa: CSVVLTGAGEKLFF; CDR3nt: TGCAGCGTTGTCCTGACAGGGGCGGGTGAAAAACTGTTTTTT
j_gene: TRBJ2-3; abundance: few; v_gene: TRBV7-3; d_gene: -; CDR3aa: CASALAGRAGDTQYF; CDR3nt: TGTGCCAGCGCTTTGGCCGGCCGGGCGGGAGATACGCAGTATTTT
j_gene: TRBJ2-7; abundance: once; v_gene: TRBV20-1; d_gene: TRBD1; CDR3aa: CSARERTGPYEQYF; CDR3nt: TGCAGTGCTAGAGAGCGGACAGGGCCCTACGAGCAGTACTTC
j_gene: TRBJ2-3; abundance: few; v_gene: TRBV2; d_gene: -; CDR3aa: CATRPGRLTQTDTQYF; CDR3nt: TGTGCCACCCGACCGGGACGCTTGACTCAAACGGATACGCAGTATTTT
j_gene: TRBJ1-1; abundance: few; v_gene: TRBV11-2; d_gene: -; CDR3aa: CASSQNYLNTEAFF; CDR3nt: TGTGCCAGCAGCCAGAATTACCTGAACACTGAAGCTTTCTTT
j_gene: TRBJ2-3; abundance: few; v_gene: TRBV4-1; d_gene: -; CDR3aa: CASSQGEGSGVSTDTQYF; CDR3nt: TGCGCCAGCAGCCAAGGGGAAGGGTCGGGAGTGAGCACAGATACGCAGTATTTT
j_gene: TRBJ2-3; abundance: -; v_gene: TRBV12-3/TRBV12-4; d_gene: -; CDR3aa: CASSATDTDTQYF; CDR3nt: TGTGCCAGCAGTGCGACAGATACAGATACGCAGTATTTT
j_gene: TRBJ2-5; abundance: -; v_gene: TRBV7-9; d_gene: -; CDR3aa: CASSSTRRMTNNEQYF; CDR3nt: TGTGCCAGCAGCTCGACTCGGAGGATGACCAACAATGAGCAGTACTTC
j_gene: TRBJ2-3; abundance: few; v_gene: TRBV6-6; d_gene: -; CDR3aa: CASTQWGLSTDTQYF; CDR3nt: TGTGCCAGCACCCAGTGGGGGCTTAGCACAGATACGCAGTATTTT
j_gene: TRBJ2-7; abundance: few; v_gene: TRBV7-2; d_gene: -; CDR3aa: CASSLEPQRGYEQYF; CDR3nt: TGTGCCAGCAGCTTAGAACCCCAGAGAGGCTACGAGCAGTACTTC
j_gene: TRBJ2-7; abundance: -; v_gene: TRBV18; d_gene: TRBD1; CDR3aa: CASSPGQGGYYEQYF; CDR3nt: TGTGCCAGCTCACCAGGACAGGGGGGATACTACGAGCAGTACTTC
j_gene: TRBJ2-3; abundance: few; v_gene: TRBV5-1; d_gene: -; CDR3aa: CASSLGGSASTDTQYF; CDR3nt: TGCGCCAGCAGCTTGGGTGGTAGCGCGAGCACAGATACGCAGTATTTT
j_gene: TRBJ1-5; abundance: once; v_gene: TRBV20-1; d_gene: -; CDR3aa: CSARVDGSNQPQHF; CDR3nt: TGCAGTGCTAGGGTTGACGGTAGCAATCAGCCCCAGCATTTT
j_gene: TRBJ1-4; abundance: -; v_gene: TRBV5-5; d_gene: -; CDR3aa: CASSLYTGEKLFF; CDR3nt: TGTGCCAGCAGCTTGTATACGGGGGAAAAACTGTTTTTT
j_gene: TRBJ1-5; abundance: few; v_gene: TRBV12-3/TRBV12-4; d_gene: -; CDR3aa: CASSFLGRGNQPQHF; CDR3nt: TGTGCCAGCAGTTTTCTGGGGAGGGGCAATCAGCCCCAGCATTTT
j_gene: TRBJ2-7; abundance: once; v_gene: TRBV20-1; d_gene: TRBD2; CDR3aa: CSARATSGRRLSSYNEQYF; CDR3nt: TGCAGTGCTAGAGCTACTAGCGGGAGGAGATTGAGCTCCTACAATGAGCAGTACTTC
j_gene: TRBJ1-5; abundance: -; v_gene: TRBV20-1; d_gene: -; CDR3aa: CSAPLGGDQPQHF; CDR3nt: TGCAGTGCTCCTCTGGGGGGGGATCAGCCCCAGCATTTT
j_gene: TRBJ2-1; abundance: -; v_gene: TRBV6-5; d_gene: TRBD1; CDR3aa: CASSGQGRNGQFF; CDR3nt: TGTGCCAGCAGCGGACAGGGGCGGAATGGGCAGTTCTTC
j_gene: TRBJ1-2; abundance: few; v_gene: TRBV3-1; d_gene: -; CDR3aa: CASSQGPAVYGYTF; CDR3nt: TGTGCCAGCAGCCAAGGGCCAGCAGTATATGGCTACACCTTC
j_gene: TRBJ1-4; abundance: -; v_gene: TRBV15; d_gene: -; CDR3aa: CATSEPKGMFF; CDR3nt: TGTGCCACCAGCGAGCCGAAAGGGATGTTTTTT